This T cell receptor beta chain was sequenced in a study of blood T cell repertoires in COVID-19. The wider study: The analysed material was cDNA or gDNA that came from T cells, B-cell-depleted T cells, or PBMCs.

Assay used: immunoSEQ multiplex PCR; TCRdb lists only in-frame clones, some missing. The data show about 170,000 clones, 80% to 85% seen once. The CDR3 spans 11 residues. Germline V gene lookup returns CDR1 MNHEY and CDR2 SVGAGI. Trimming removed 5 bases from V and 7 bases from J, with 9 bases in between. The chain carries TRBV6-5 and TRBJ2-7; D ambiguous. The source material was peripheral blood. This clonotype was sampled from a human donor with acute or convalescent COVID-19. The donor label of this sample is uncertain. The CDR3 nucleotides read TGTGCCAGCAGTCCCCGTCTTGAGCAGTACTTC. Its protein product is CASSPRLEQYF.